This T cell receptor beta chain was profiled in a study of T cell repertoires in cytomegalovirus infection. Study context: The authors used CMV epitopes that were HLA-C-restricted (recently identified) and HLA-B-restricted (well studied). Study-level findings and limits: Carriage of CMV together with the relevant HLA was identifiable through cumulative public TCR beta family frequency. Across the ex vivo response, the dominant clonotypes were HLA-C-restricted CMV-specific TCR beta clonotypes.

TCRdb re-called the reads through MiXCR, storing one row per CDR3 protein. Of approximately 910,000 distinct CDR3 sequences listed, around a third were seen once; the top ten hold more than 13%. In its sample, this clonotype was seen a few times. Its antigen is currently unknown. CDR1 MNHEY and CDR2 SMNVEV come from the germline V gene (reference sequence). The CDR3 spans 16 residues. The germline V and J ends were trimmed by 2 bases and 3 bases, with 13 bases remaining between them. The chain recombines TRBV27 with TRBJ2-2, with D perhaps matching TRBD2 (6 bases). The sample consisted of cultured CD8+ T cells from PBMCs, taken from culture after CMV antigen stimulation. The TCR comes from a human donor in good health (CMV status not recorded). Some clones in this sample may be carry-over from other donors' samples. As DNA, the CDR3 is TGTGCCAGCAGTTTAGGCCGCTGGAGGGACACCGGGGAGCTGTTTTTT. Its translation: CASSLGRWRDTGELFF.